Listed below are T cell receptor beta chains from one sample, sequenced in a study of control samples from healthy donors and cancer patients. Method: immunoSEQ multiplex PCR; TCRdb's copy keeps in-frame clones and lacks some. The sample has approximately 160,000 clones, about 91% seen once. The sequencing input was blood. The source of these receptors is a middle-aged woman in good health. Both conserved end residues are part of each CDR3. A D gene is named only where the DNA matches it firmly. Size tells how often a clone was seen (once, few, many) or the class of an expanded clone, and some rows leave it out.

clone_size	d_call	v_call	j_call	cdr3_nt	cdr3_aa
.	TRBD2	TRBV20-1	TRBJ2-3	TGCAGTGCCAGTAGCGGGGGGGCAGATACGCAGTATTTT	CSASSGGADTQYF
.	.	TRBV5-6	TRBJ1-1	TGTGCCAGCAGCTTCGTATCCGGGCTGAACACTGAAGCTTTCTTT	CASSFVSGLNTEAFF
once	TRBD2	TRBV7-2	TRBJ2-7	TGTGCCAGCAGCTTACATACTAGCGAGTCCTACGAGCAGTACTTC	CASSLHTSESYEQYF
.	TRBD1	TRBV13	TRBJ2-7	TGTGCCAGCAGCTTAGGACAGGGGGCAAGGTACGAGCAGTACTTC	CASSLGQGARYEQYF
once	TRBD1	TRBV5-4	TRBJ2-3	TGTGCCAGCAGCCAGGGACAGGGAGGGTCTGCGCAGTATTTT	CASSQGQGGSAQYF
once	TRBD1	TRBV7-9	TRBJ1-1	TGTGCCAGTTCGGGACAGGGCGGCACTGAAGCTTTCTTT	CASSGQGGTEAFF
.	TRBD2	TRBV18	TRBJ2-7	TGTGCCAGCTCTGAGGGACTAGCGGGGGGCTACGAGCAGTACTTC	CASSEGLAGGYEQYF
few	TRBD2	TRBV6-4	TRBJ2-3	TGTGCCAGCAGTGACGGAGCGGGGGACACAGATACGCAGTATTTT	CASSDGAGDTDTQYF
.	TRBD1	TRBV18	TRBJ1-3	TGTGCCAGCTCGCAGGGACAGCCCATCTCTGGAAACACCATATATTTT	CASSQGQPISGNTIYF
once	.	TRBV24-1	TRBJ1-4	TGTGCCACCGTCGGACAGACAAGCCATTCAACTAATGAAAAACTGTTTTTT	CATVGQTSHSTNEKLFF
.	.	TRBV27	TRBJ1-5	TGTGCCAGCAGTTTAACAGGCCACTCCAATCAGCCCCAGCATTTT	CASSLTGHSNQPQHF
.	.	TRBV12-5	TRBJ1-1	TGTGCTAGTGGTTTGAGGCAGGGCGGTGAAGCTTTCTTT	CASGLRQGGEAFF
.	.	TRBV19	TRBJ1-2	TGTGCCAGTACCGACGGTCCTAACTATGGCTACACCTTC	CASTDGPNYGYTF
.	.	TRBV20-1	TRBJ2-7	TGCAGTGCTCTCGCCCCCTACGAGCAGTACTTC	CSALAPYEQYF
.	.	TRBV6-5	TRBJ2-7	TGTGCCAGCAGTTACTCGATTCAGCCAGCGTCCTACGAGCAGTACTTC	CASSYSIQPASYEQYF
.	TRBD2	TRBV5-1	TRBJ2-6	TGCGCCAGCAGCCCCTTACGGGGGGGCAGTGGGGCCAACGTCCTGACTTTC	CASSPLRGGSGANVLTF
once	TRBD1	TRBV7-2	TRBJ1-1	TGTGCCAGCAGCTGGGGGGACAGGAGGAATACTGAAGCTTTCTTT	CASSWGDRRNTEAFF
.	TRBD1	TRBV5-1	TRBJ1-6	TGCGCCAGCAGACCGGGACAGGATAATTCACCCCTCCACTTT	CASRPGQDNSPLHF
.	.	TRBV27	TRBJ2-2	TGTGCCAGCAGTTCCCAGGGGTGGGCGGACACCGGGGAGCTGTTTTTT	CASSSQGWADTGELFF
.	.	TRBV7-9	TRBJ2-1	TGTGCCAGCAGCTTGTCGGGTGATGAGCAGTTCTTC	CASSLSGDEQFF
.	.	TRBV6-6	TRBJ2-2	TGTGCCAGCACCGCCACCGGGGAGCTGTTTTTT	CASTATGELFF
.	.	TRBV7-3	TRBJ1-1	TGTGCCAGCAGCTTAACAGGGTACACTGAAGCTTTCTTT	CASSLTGYTEAFF
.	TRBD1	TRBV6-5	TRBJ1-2	TGTGCCAGCAGTTACCCATTAGGACAGGGCTATGGCTACACCTTC	CASSYPLGQGYGYTF
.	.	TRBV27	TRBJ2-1	TGTGCCAGCAGTTCCGGGACTTTCTACAATGAGCAGTTCTTC	CASSSGTFYNEQFF
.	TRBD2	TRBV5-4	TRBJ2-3	TGTGCCAGCAGCCAGGGGACTAGCGGCCGCACAGATACGCAGTATTTT	CASSQGTSGRTDTQYF
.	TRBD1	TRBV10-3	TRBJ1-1	TGTGCCATCCGGGACAGGGATGCCACTGAAGCTTTCTTT	CAIRDRDATEAFF
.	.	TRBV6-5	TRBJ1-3	TGTGCCAGCAGTTACTCCGTAGGGGGGGGAAACACCATATATTTT	CASSYSVGGGNTIYF
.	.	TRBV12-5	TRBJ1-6	TGTGCTAGTGGTTACCAAAATTCACCCCTCCACTTT	CASGYQNSPLHF
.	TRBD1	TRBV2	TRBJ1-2	TGTGCCAGCAGCCTCGGACAGGTGTGGGGCTACACCTTC	CASSLGQVWGYTF
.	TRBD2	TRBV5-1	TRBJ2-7	TGCGCCAGCAGCGCCGGGACTAGCGGGGGGGCCGGACAGTACTTC	CASSAGTSGGAGQYF
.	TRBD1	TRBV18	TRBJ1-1	TGTGCCAGCTCGAGGACAGGGGTTGATGAAGCTTTCTTT	CASSRTGVDEAFF
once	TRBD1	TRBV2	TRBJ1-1	TGTGCCAGCAGTCCGGACAGGCCCACCCCATGGAACACTGAAGCTTTCTTT	CASSPDRPTPWNTEAFF
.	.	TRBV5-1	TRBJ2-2	TGCGCCAGCAGCTCTCCAGGGGGGCCCGGGGAGCTGTTTTTT	CASSSPGGPGELFF
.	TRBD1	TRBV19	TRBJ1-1	TGTGCCAGTATCGGACAGGGAAGAAGCACTGAAGCTTTCTTT	CASIGQGRSTEAFF
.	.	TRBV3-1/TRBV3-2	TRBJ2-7	TGTGCCAGCAGCCAAGATCAAAAGAGCGGCGAGCAGTACTTC	CASSQDQKSGEQYF
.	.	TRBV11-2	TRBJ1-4	TGTGCCAGCAGCAGCATCGACAGGACGCTTAATGAAAAACTGTTTTTT	CASSSIDRTLNEKLFF
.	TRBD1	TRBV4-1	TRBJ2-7	TGCGCCAGCAGCCAAGAAGGGACAGGGCAGGACTACGAGCAGTACTTC	CASSQEGTGQDYEQYF
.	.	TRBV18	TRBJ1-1	TGTGCCAGCTCACCCAGCAGTACTGAAGCTTTCTTT	CASSPSSTEAFF
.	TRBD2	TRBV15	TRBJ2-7	TGTGCCACCAGTCGCGGGGGAAGCTCCTACGAGCAGTACTTC	CATSRGGSSYEQYF
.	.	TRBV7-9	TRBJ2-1	TGTGCCAGCAGCTTTGCCGGGGGCGCCTACAATGAGCAGTTCTTC	CASSFAGGAYNEQFF
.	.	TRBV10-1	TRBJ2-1	TGCGCCAGCAGTGAGTCGAACAATGAGCAGTTCTTC	CASSESNNEQFF
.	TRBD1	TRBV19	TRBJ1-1	TGTGCCAGTAGGACCCCTCCGGGACAGGGGTCCTCGGGGTCGGGGAACACTGAAGCTTTCTTT	CASRTPPGQGSSGSGNTEAFF
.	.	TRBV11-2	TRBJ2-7	TGTGCCAGCAGCTTAGTGGTGGGGGGAGCCTACGAGCAGTACTTC	CASSLVVGGAYEQYF
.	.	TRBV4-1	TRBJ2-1	TGCGCCAGCAGCCAAGGTCAGGACAGTGATTTATACAATGAGCAGTTCTTC	CASSQGQDSDLYNEQFF
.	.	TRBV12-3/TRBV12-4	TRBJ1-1	TGTGCCAGCAGCCCCATGAACACTGAAGCTTTCTTT	CASSPMNTEAFF
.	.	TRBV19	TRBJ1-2	TGTGCCATCCGGTCGGTGTCTGGGAACTATGGCTACACCTTC	CAIRSVSGNYGYTF
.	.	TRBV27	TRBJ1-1	TGTGCCAGCAGTTTATCCCAGGGTAGGACTGAAGCTTTCTTT	CASSLSQGRTEAFF
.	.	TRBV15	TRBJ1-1	TGTGCCACCAGCGGTATGACAGGACTTACTGAAGCTTTCTTT	CATSGMTGLTEAFF
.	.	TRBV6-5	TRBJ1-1	TGTGCCAGCAGTTACTCGGGGGTCGCGAACACTGAAGCTTTCTTT	CASSYSGVANTEAFF
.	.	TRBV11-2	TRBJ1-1	TGTGCCAGCAGCTTAGCGGAGTCCACTGAAGCTTTCTTT	CASSLAESTEAFF
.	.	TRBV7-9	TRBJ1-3	TGTGCCAGCAGCTTAGACAGGGCTGGAAACACCATATATTTT	CASSLDRAGNTIYF